A selection of T cell receptor beta chains follows, all from one sample in a study of shared clonotypes between healthy human individuals. Here immunoSEQ multiplex PCR was the method, and the copy in TCRdb shows in-frame clones only, minus some. The sample lists a few million clones; more than 90% were seen once. The sample comprised naive CD4+ T cells sorted from blood. These TCRs come from a man aged 18-30 years in good health. CDR3s include the opening cysteine and the closing phenylalanine or tryptophan. The D gene is left open where the match is weak. Size tells how often a clone was seen (once, few, many) or the class of an expanded clone, and some rows leave it out.

abundance: -; len: 15; v_gene: TRBV7-9; d_gene: -; j_gene: TRBJ2-5; CDR3aa: CASSSDGVAGETQYF; CDR3nt: TGTGCCAGCAGCTCGGACGGGGTTGCGGGAGAGACCCAGTACTTC
abundance: -; len: 17; v_gene: TRBV19; d_gene: TRBD1; j_gene: TRBJ1-2; CDR3aa: CASSRTGGKRISDGYTF; CDR3nt: TGTGCCAGTAGTAGAACAGGGGGCAAGCGCATTTCGGATGGCTACACCTTC
abundance: -; len: 15; v_gene: TRBV6-6; d_gene: TRBD1; j_gene: TRBJ1-4; CDR3aa: CASSSPGQGNEKLFF; CDR3nt: TGTGCCAGCAGTTCCCCGGGACAGGGGAATGAAAAACTGTTTTTT
abundance: -; len: 14; v_gene: TRBV7-9; d_gene: -; j_gene: TRBJ2-1; CDR3aa: CASSLPTFGGEQFF; CDR3nt: TGTGCCAGCAGCTTACCGACTTTCGGGGGTGAGCAGTTCTTC
abundance: -; len: 14; v_gene: TRBV10-2; d_gene: TRBD1; j_gene: TRBJ1-2; CDR3aa: CASSEWTGAEGYTF; CDR3nt: TGCGCCAGCAGTGAGTGGACAGGGGCGGAGGGCTACACCTTC
abundance: -; len: 15; v_gene: TRBV7-2; d_gene: TRBD1; j_gene: TRBJ1-5; CDR3aa: CASSLRTGGGRPQHF; CDR3nt: TGTGCCAGCAGCCTTCGGACAGGGGGGGGCCGGCCCCAGCATTTT
abundance: -; len: 13; v_gene: TRBV11-2; d_gene: -; j_gene: TRBJ1-1; CDR3aa: CASSSGVGTEAFF; CDR3nt: TGTGCCAGCAGCTCAGGGGTGGGCACTGAAGCTTTCTTT
abundance: -; len: 14; v_gene: TRBV2; d_gene: TRBD1; j_gene: TRBJ1-1; CDR3aa: CASRRTGRETEAFF; CDR3nt: TGTGCCAGCAGACGGACAGGGCGAGAGACTGAAGCTTTCTTT
abundance: -; len: 11; v_gene: TRBV20-1; d_gene: -; j_gene: TRBJ2-5; CDR3aa: CSARPMETQYF; CDR3nt: TGCAGTGCTAGACCAATGGAGACCCAGTACTTC
abundance: -; len: 16; v_gene: TRBV5-4; d_gene: -; j_gene: TRBJ1-1; CDR3aa: CASSLGGQSTYTEAFF; CDR3nt: TGTGCCAGCAGCTTGGGGGGGCAAAGTACCTACACTGAAGCTTTCTTT
abundance: -; len: 15; v_gene: TRBV6-6; d_gene: -; j_gene: TRBJ1-1; CDR3aa: CASSHGGGKLTEAFF; CDR3nt: TGTGCCAGCAGTCACGGGGGGGGAAAGCTCACTGAAGCTTTCTTT
abundance: -; len: 14; v_gene: TRBV6-6; d_gene: -; j_gene: TRBJ1-6; CDR3aa: CASSYGEVNSPLHF; CDR3nt: TGTGCCAGCAGTTACGGGGAAGTGAATTCACCCCTCCACTTT
abundance: -; len: 14; v_gene: TRBV2; d_gene: -; j_gene: TRBJ2-5; CDR3aa: CASSEAGTLETQYF; CDR3nt: TGTGCCAGCAGTGAAGCAGGGACTTTAGAGACCCAGTACTTC
abundance: once; len: 14; v_gene: TRBV11-2; d_gene: -; j_gene: TRBJ2-2; CDR3aa: CASSLGRLAGELFF; CDR3nt: TGTGCCAGCAGCTTAGGACGACTAGCCGGGGAGCTGTTTTTT
abundance: -; len: 19; v_gene: TRBV19; d_gene: -; j_gene: TRBJ2-3; CDR3aa: CASSSMTGPLRNVGDTQYF; CDR3nt: TGTGCCAGTAGTTCAATGACAGGCCCGCTCCGGAACGTCGGGGATACGCAGTATTTT
abundance: -; len: 12; v_gene: TRBV30; d_gene: TRBD1; j_gene: TRBJ1-2; CDR3aa: CAWQGANYGYTF; CDR3nt: TGTGCCTGGCAGGGGGCCAACTATGGCTACACCTTC
abundance: -; len: 14; v_gene: TRBV6-5; d_gene: -; j_gene: TRBJ2-7; CDR3aa: CASSYRAEGYEQYF; CDR3nt: TGTGCCAGCAGTTACAGAGCGGAGGGCTACGAGCAGTACTTC
abundance: -; len: 16; v_gene: TRBV6-1; d_gene: -; j_gene: TRBJ1-5; CDR3aa: CASSELVGKLNQPQHF; CDR3nt: TGTGCCAGCAGTGAATTAGTCGGAAAGTTGAATCAGCCCCAGCATTTT
abundance: -; len: 15; v_gene: TRBV9; d_gene: -; j_gene: TRBJ2-3; CDR3aa: CASSVDGFGTDTQYF; CDR3nt: TGTGCCAGCAGCGTAGACGGGTTTGGGACGGATACGCAGTATTTT
abundance: -; len: 13; v_gene: TRBV7-8; d_gene: -; j_gene: TRBJ2-5; CDR3aa: CASSRGGGETQYF; CDR3nt: TGTGCCAGCAGCCGGGGAGGGGGAGAGACCCAGTACTTC
abundance: -; len: 12; v_gene: TRBV2; d_gene: -; j_gene: TRBJ2-1; CDR3aa: CASSGGNNEQFF; CDR3nt: TGTGCCAGCAGTGGGGGAAACAATGAGCAGTTCTTC
abundance: -; len: 18; v_gene: TRBV9; d_gene: -; j_gene: TRBJ2-1; CDR3aa: CASSVDIPGTSSYNEQFF; CDR3nt: TGTGCCAGCAGCGTTGACATCCCGGGAACCAGCTCCTACAATGAGCAGTTCTTC
abundance: -; len: 14; v_gene: TRBV18; d_gene: -; j_gene: TRBJ2-7; CDR3aa: CASSSRDGSYEQYF; CDR3nt: TGTGCCAGCTCATCCCGGGACGGGTCCTACGAGCAGTACTTC
abundance: -; len: 16; v_gene: TRBV19; d_gene: -; j_gene: TRBJ2-2; CDR3aa: CASSIGAGPNTGELFF; CDR3nt: TGTGCCAGTAGTATAGGGGCAGGGCCGAACACCGGGGAGCTGTTTTTT
abundance: -; len: 15; v_gene: TRBV5-6; d_gene: -; j_gene: TRBJ2-7; CDR3aa: CASSLTGFNSYEQYF; CDR3nt: TGTGCCAGCAGCTTGACGGGGTTTAACTCCTACGAGCAGTACTTC
abundance: -; len: 16; v_gene: TRBV5-4; d_gene: TRBD2; j_gene: TRBJ2-2; CDR3aa: CASSSGLAGQNGELFF; CDR3nt: TGTGCCAGCAGCTCGGGACTAGCGGGACAGAACGGGGAGCTGTTTTTT
abundance: -; len: 14; v_gene: TRBV7-8; d_gene: TRBD1; j_gene: TRBJ1-2; CDR3aa: CASSSTGGNYGYTF; CDR3nt: TGTGCCAGCAGCTCTACAGGGGGCAACTATGGCTACACCTTC
abundance: -; len: 14; v_gene: TRBV7-2; d_gene: TRBD2; j_gene: TRBJ2-5; CDR3aa: CASSLNRGGETQYF; CDR3nt: TGTGCCAGCAGCTTAAACCGGGGAGGGGAGACCCAGTACTTC
abundance: -; len: 12; v_gene: TRBV2; d_gene: -; j_gene: TRBJ2-5; CDR3aa: CASTKIGETQYF; CDR3nt: TGTGCCAGCACTAAAATAGGGGAGACCCAGTACTTC
abundance: -; len: 15; v_gene: TRBV27; d_gene: TRBD1; j_gene: TRBJ2-5; CDR3aa: CASSLEGQGGETQYF; CDR3nt: TGTGCCAGCAGTTTGGAAGGACAGGGAGGAGAGACCCAGTACTTC
abundance: -; len: 15; v_gene: TRBV18; d_gene: -; j_gene: TRBJ2-2; CDR3aa: CASSPPFVGDRELFF; CDR3nt: TGTGCCAGCTCACCACCTTTCGTAGGAGACAGGGAGCTGTTTTTT
abundance: -; len: 13; v_gene: TRBV2; d_gene: -; j_gene: TRBJ2-7; CDR3aa: CASSLGGTYEQYF; CDR3nt: TGTGCCAGCAGTTTAGGGGGAACCTACGAGCAGTACTTC
abundance: -; len: 14; v_gene: TRBV19; d_gene: -; j_gene: TRBJ1-5; CDR3aa: CASSTGVSNQPQHF; CDR3nt: TGTGCCAGTAGTACAGGTGTTAGCAATCAGCCCCAGCATTTT
abundance: -; len: 14; v_gene: TRBV27; d_gene: -; j_gene: TRBJ2-1; CDR3aa: CASSWSFGYNEQFF; CDR3nt: TGTGCCAGCAGTTGGAGCTTTGGGTACAATGAGCAGTTCTTC
abundance: -; len: 13; v_gene: TRBV5-1; d_gene: -; j_gene: TRBJ1-4; CDR3aa: CASSFGRNEKLFF; CDR3nt: TGCGCCAGCAGCTTTGGGAGAAATGAAAAACTGTTTTTT
abundance: -; len: 13; v_gene: TRBV10-2; d_gene: -; j_gene: TRBJ1-2; CDR3aa: CASSEGVDYGYTF; CDR3nt: TGCGCCAGCAGTGAAGGGGTTGACTATGGCTACACCTTC
abundance: few; len: 15; v_gene: TRBV19; d_gene: TRBD1; j_gene: TRBJ1-5; CDR3aa: CASSAGTGGNQPQHF; CDR3nt: TGTGCCAGTAGTGCCGGGACAGGGGGCAATCAGCCCCAGCATTTT
abundance: -; len: 16; v_gene: TRBV5-4; d_gene: TRBD2; j_gene: TRBJ2-2; CDR3aa: CASSQANLAGAGELFF; CDR3nt: TGTGCCAGCAGCCAAGCTAACCTAGCGGGGGCCGGGGAGCTGTTTTTT
abundance: -; len: 15; v_gene: TRBV28; d_gene: -; j_gene: TRBJ2-7; CDR3aa: CASSWGGAGGDEQYF; CDR3nt: TGTGCCAGCAGTTGGGGGGGCGCCGGCGGCGACGAGCAGTACTTC
abundance: -; len: 11; v_gene: TRBV19; d_gene: -; j_gene: TRBJ1-2; CDR3aa: CASRRGDGYTF; CDR3nt: TGTGCCAGTCGTCGTGGGGATGGCTACACCTTC
abundance: -; len: 15; v_gene: TRBV5-5; d_gene: TRBD1; j_gene: TRBJ2-3; CDR3aa: CAGRQGAISTDTQYF; CDR3nt: TGTGCCGGCAGACAGGGGGCTATTAGCACAGATACGCAGTATTTT